This TCR beta chain was profiled in a study of response to subunit inactivated influenza vaccine. In this sample, this clonotype turned up many times. Its antigen is as yet unknown. The germline CDR1 and CDR2 sequences are DFQATT and SNEGSKA (reference sequence). V lost 3 bases to trimming and J lost 4 bases, with 24 bases between them. The CDR3 covers 18 residues. Findings of the study overall: It was the authors' suggestion that each seasonal influenza vaccination recruits few new T cells.

TCRdb independently ran MiXCR on the RT-PCR reads; one entry per CDR3 protein. The sample records around 520,000 distinct CDR3 sequences, about 12% being singletons. The sample consisted of PBMCs from blood, taken on the day of vaccination. The sequence was collected from a man in his fifties who received an inactivated influenza vaccine. The chain recombines TRBV20-1 with TRBJ2-2; D assignment may be TRBD1 or TRBD2 (6 bases each). The CDR3 reads CSASPSGADRRVTGELFF. The CDR3 DNA follows: TGCAGTGCTAGCCCCTCGGGGGCAGACCGACGGGTCACCGGGGAGCTGTTTTTT.